Sequencing of this T cell receptor beta chain was carried out in a study of control samples from healthy donors and cancer patients. A remark on this clone: The sample carries other DNA sequences with the same CDR3.

Method: immunoSEQ multiplex PCR; TCRdb's copy keeps in-frame clones and lacks some. The sample carries 150,000 to 200,000 clones, approximately 96% recorded once. V gave up 0 bases and J gave up 0 bases, with 7 bases separating them. Germline V lookup: CDR1 SGDLS, CDR2 YYNGEE. The CDR3 is 15 residues long. The chain uses TRBV9 and TRBJ1-3; D remains unclear. Material: blood. This sequence was found in a woman aged 40-49 years in good health. CDR3 in amino acids: CASSVAGSSGNTIYF. The CDR3 DNA reads TGTGCCAGCAGCGTAGCAGGCAGCTCTGGAAACACCATATATTTT. Based on the CDR3 plus reference TRBV9 and TRBJ1-3, the full variable domain is DSGVTQTPKHLITATGQRVTLRCSPRSGDLSVYWYQQSLDQGLQFLIQYYNGEERAKGNILERFSAQQFPDLHSELNLSSLELGDSALYFCASSVAGSSGNTIYFGEGSWLTVV.